The 13 T cell receptor beta chains below all came from one sample that was sequenced in a study of identical twins. TCRdb itself ran the 5' RACE reads through MiXCR, one entry per CDR3 protein. This table holds around 690,000 distinct CDR3 sequences, less than 25% found once. These data also featured in a second study, about T cells expressing NK-cell markers.

Sequencing was carried out using PBMCs. The receptors were gathered from a woman aged 18-30 years in good health.

This rearrangement joins TRBV29-1 to TRBJ2-3; 7 bases are a match to TRBD1. Germline trimming cut 5 bases from V and 2 bases from J; bases unmatched to any gene: 7. Per the germline V gene, CDR1 is SQVTM and CDR2 is ANQGSEA. This CDR3 spans 14 amino acids. The DNA of the CDR3 is TGCAGCGTTTGGGACAGATCGTACACAGATACGCAGTATTTT. As protein: CSVWDRSYTDTQYF.

There are a few counts of this clonotype. The chain uses TRBV5-1 and TRBJ2-1; 9 nucleotides agree with TRBD2. The germline V gene has CDR1 SGHRS and CDR2 YFSETQ. This CDR3 region has 15 residues. V was clipped by 7 bases and J by 6 bases; unmatched bases: 11. DNA of the CDR3: TGCGCCAGCTCCGAGCAGGTAGCGGGAGCCAATGAGCAGTTCTTC. Its protein product is CASSEQVAGANEQFF.

This rearrangement joins TRBV20-1 to TRBJ2-1; D gene uncertain. The germline gives CDR1 DFQATT, CDR2 SNEGSKA (reference sequence). The CDR3 spans 15 residues. The V gene lost 0 bases and the J gene lost 6 bases, with 15 bases spanning the gap. CDR3 residues: CSARDPRIMLNEQFF. The CDR3 DNA reads as TGCAGTGCTAGAGATCCCCGAATCATGCTCAATGAGCAGTTCTTC.

The chain recombines TRBV10-3 with TRBJ2-1, with 10 bases aligning to TRBD2. CDR3 length: 13 residues. J gave up 7 bases and V 5 bases, and 2 bases lay outside the gene matches. Germline V gene lookup returns CDR1 ENHRY and CDR2 SYGVKD. CDR3 amino acids: CAISSSGSNEQFF. CDR3 nucleotides: TGTGCCATCAGTTCTAGCGGGAGTAATGAGCAGTTCTTC.

The chain employs TRBV12-3 or TRBV12-4 and TRBJ2-1, with a weak D call TRBD1 (5 bases). The CDR3 runs to 13 residues. V gave up 6 bases and J gave up 4 bases, with 10 bases separating them. The CDR3 region has the DNA TGTGCCAGCAGGATAGACAGTTACAATGAGCAGTTCTTC. The encoded protein is CASRIDSYNEQFF.

This sequence joins TRBV6-2 or TRBV6-3 and TRBJ1-1; maybe TRBD1 (5 bases). Germline V CDR1 and CDR2: MNHEY, SVGEGT. V dropped 6 bases and J dropped 1 base, with 15 bases sitting between them. The CDR3 has 15 residues. The CDR3 protein is CASRVTGLKNTEAFF. The CDR3 DNA reads as TGTGCCAGCAGAGTGACGGGACTCAAGAACACTGAAGCTTTCTTT.

The chain has TRBV20-1 and TRBJ1-5, with a weak D call TRBD1 (5 bases). The CDR3 sequence is 15 residues long. Germline V CDR1 and CDR2: DFQATT, SNEGSKA (reference sequence). The V gene lost 5 bases and the J gene lost 6 bases, with 20 bases spanning the gap. The CDR3 loop reads CSALSAGVSGQPQHF. The CDR3 DNA reads TGCAGTGCTCTCTCCGCGGGGGTTTCGGGTCAGCCCCAGCATTTT.

This clonotype was recorded a few times. The genes are TRBV12-3 or TRBV12-4 and TRBJ2-1; TRBD2 agrees at 8 bases. The CDR3 covers 12 residues. The V segment lost 5 bases and the J segment 13 bases; nucleotides outside the gene matches: 7. The CDR3 sequence is CASSSGSLEQFF. DNA of the CDR3: TGTGCCAGCAGTAGCGGGAGTCTCGAACAGTTCTTC.

This clonotype was counted between two and nine times. The genes are TRBV7-2 and TRBJ2-2, with D tentatively TRBD2 (6 bases). This CDR3 has 16 amino acids. V was pared by 5 bases and J by 3 bases, with 16 bases between. Germline assignment: CDR1 SGHTA and CDR2 FQGNSA. The CDR3 loop reads CASSPSGSGYTGELFF. The CDR3 coding sequence is TGTGCCAGCAGCCCCTCGGGTAGCGGATACACCGGGGAGCTGTTTTTT.

The chain carries TRBV7-2 and TRBJ1-1; D ambiguous. CDR3 length equals 15 residues. V was shortened by 5 bases and J by 0 bases, with 13 bases between the two germline ends. The germline gives CDR1 SGHTA, CDR2 FQGNSA. The CDR3 spells CASSPLAGLNTEAFF. In DNA, the CDR3 is TGTGCCAGCAGCCCCCTGGCCGGCTTGAACACTGAAGCTTTCTTT.

This clonotype was seen a handful of times. The chain has TRBV7-2 and TRBJ1-2, with no clear D. Germline values: CDR1 SGHTA, CDR2 FQGNSA. V lost 5 bases and J 3 bases, leaving 13 bases between the germline ends. CDR3 length: 14 residues. CDR3 sequence (DNA): TGTGCCAGCAGCCCACGTCCCGAACACTATGGCTACACCTTC. Its translation is CASSPRPEHYGYTF.

V and J are TRBV5-1 and TRBJ2-3; TRBD1 aligns across 10 bases. J lost 6 bases, V lost 4 bases, and 8 bases had no gene match. Germline CDR1 and CDR2: SGHRS and YFSETQ. This CDR3 spans 15 amino acids. CDR3 sequence (DNA): TGCGCCAGCAGCGTGACAGGGGGCATTGGGGATACGCAGTATTTT. This encodes CASSVTGGIGDTQYF.

This clonotype was detected a few times. The chain couples TRBV6-5 to TRBJ2-1; D not resolved. Germline loops: CDR1 MNHEY, CDR2 SVGAGI. V dropped 6 bases and J dropped 13 bases, with 16 bases sitting between them. The CDR3 runs 12 residues. The DNA of the CDR3 is TGTGCCAGCAGCCAAGACCGGTCTATTCAGTTCTTC. It is translated as CASSQDRSIQFF.